Shown below are 24 T cell receptor beta chains from a single sample sequenced in a study of PD-L1 blockade in urothelial cancer. TCRdb's copy holds only in-frame clones and misses some; the assay was immunoSEQ multiplex PCR. Of 95,000 to 100,000 clones in the sample, around nine tenths were seen once. Time point reported: pretreatment peripheral blood. This material consisted of PBMCs, taken around atezolizumab (anti-PD-L1) treatment. These TCRs come from a man in his sixties with urothelial cancer.

The gene calls are TRBV19 and TRBJ2-1, with D perhaps TRBD1 (6 bases). The germline V gene has CDR1 LNHDA and CDR2 SQIVND (reference sequence). Trimming cost V 0 bases and J 8 bases, with 14 bases left between them. The CDR3 has 15 amino acids. CDR3 amino acids: CASSIDSARGYEQFF. CDR3 sequence (DNA): TGTGCCAGTAGTATAGATTCGGCCAGGGGATATGAGCAGTTCTTC.

This chain connects TRBV6-1 to TRBJ1-3; 8 bases agree with TRBD1. In germline, CDR1 is MNHNS, CDR2 SASEGT. The V segment lost 5 bases and the J segment 16 bases; nucleotides outside the gene matches: 7. The CDR3 has 11 residues. The CDR3: CASSNLNRGYF. The DNA for the CDR3 is TGTGCCAGCAGTAACCTTAACAGGGGGTATTTT.

This clone has a handful of counts. In nucleotides, the CDR3 is TGTGCCAGCAGCTCTATTACACAGGGGGCCCCTAATGAAAAACTGTTTTTT. The encoded protein is CASSSITQGAPNEKLFF. V is TRBV7-9 and J is TRBJ1-4; TRBD1 aligns across 9 bases. V lost 4 bases, J lost 3 bases, and 9 bases stayed unmatched. This CDR3 contains 17 residues. The germline CDR1 and CDR2 sequences are SEHNR and FQNEAQ (reference sequence).

This chain joins TRBV7-2 and TRBJ2-7; a weak D match, TRBD2 (6 bases). CDR3 length: 15 amino acids. Germline V CDR1 and CDR2: SGHTA, FQGNSA. V was pared by 4 bases and J by 2 bases, with 15 bases between. CDR3 nucleotide sequence: TGTGCCAGCAGCTCTGGAGGGAGTCGAACCTACGAGCAGTACTTC. Translated: CASSSGGSRTYEQYF. The full variable domain, completed using reference TRBV7-2 and TRBJ2-7, is GAGVSQSPSNKVTEKGKDVELRCDPISGHTALYWYRQSLGQGLEFLIYFQGNSAPDKSGLPSDRFSAERTGGSVSTLTIQRTQQEDSAVYLCASSSGGSRTYEQYFGPGTRLTVT.

The V gene is TRBV19, the J gene TRBJ1-4; possibly TRBD1 for D (5 bases). V was shortened by 9 bases and J by 4 bases, with 15 bases between the two germline ends. The CDR3 length is 14 residues. CDR1 and CDR2 from the germline V gene are LNHDA and SQIVND (reference sequence). The CDR3 here is CASSGGALNEKLFF. The CDR3 nucleotides are TGTGCCAGCTCCGGAGGGGCTCTTAATGAAAAACTGTTTTTT. Combining the CDR3 with reference TRBV19 and TRBJ1-4 gives the whole variable domain DGGITQSPKYLFRKEGQNVTLSCEQNLNHDAMYWYRQDPGQGLRLIYYSQIVNDFQKGDIAEGYSVSREKKESFPLTVTSAQKNPTAFYLCASSGGALNEKLFFGSGTQLSVL.

The chain is built from TRBV12-5 and TRBJ2-2; D is perhaps TRBD1 (7 bases). V was trimmed by 7 bases and J by 5 bases, leaving 14 bases between them. CDR3 length: 14 residues. CDR1 and CDR2 from the germline V gene are LGHNT and FRNRAP. CDR3: CASAEQGRTGELFF. CDR3 coding DNA: TGTGCTAGTGCCGAACAGGGGAGGACCGGGGAGCTGTTTTTT.

This sequence joins TRBV7-8 and TRBJ1-1, with TRBD1 identical over 9 bases. With 3 bases clipped from V and 5 bases from J, the junction kept 10 bases outside the gene matches. The CDR3 totals 16 residues. Germline loops: CDR1 SGHVS, CDR2 FQNEAQ. The CDR3 protein is CASSFPKGTGRTEAFF. The CDR3 DNA reads as TGTGCCAGCAGCTTCCCCAAGGGGACAGGGAGAACTGAAGCTTTCTTT.

The CDR3 loop is CASSLGGVGTQFF. The CDR3 nucleotides read TGTGCCAGCAGTTTAGGGGGGGTCGGGACACAGTTCTTC. The V and J genes are TRBV27 and TRBJ2-1, with D possibly being TRBD2 (7 bases). With 2 bases removed from V and 13 bases from J, the gap between germline ends came to 15 bases. In germline, CDR1 is MNHEY, CDR2 SMNVEV (reference sequence). The CDR3 length is 13 residues.

For the CDR3, the DNA is TGCGCCAGCAGCTGGGGCGGGGGGACAGATACGCAGTATTTT. This gives the protein CASSWGGGTDTQYF. The genes are TRBV5-1 and TRBJ2-3, with 8 bases that match TRBD2. Trimming took 3 bases from V and 3 from J; bases not matched to a gene: 3. The germline V gene has CDR1 SGHRS and CDR2 YFSETQ. CDR3 length: 14 residues.

This chain joins TRBV7-9 and TRBJ2-1, with 9 nucleotides matching TRBD2. This CDR3 is built from 16 residues. The ends lost 1 base at V and 5 bases at J; junction bases unmatched: 6. The germline V gene encodes CDR1 SEHNR and CDR2 FQNEAQ (reference sequence). In nucleotides, the CDR3 is TGTGCCAGCAGCTTAGTAGCGGGAGTGGCCAACAATGAGCAGTTCTTC. Protein product: CASSLVAGVANNEQFF.

This rearrangement joins TRBV18 to TRBJ1-2; no firm D call. Germline V gene data show CDR1 as KGHSH and CDR2 as LQKENI. The CDR3 extends over 16 amino acids. Trimming removed 3 bases from V and 7 bases from J, with 21 bases in between. The CDR3 loop is CASSPPGGRAVSGYTF. CDR3 coding DNA: TGTGCCAGCTCACCGCCGGGAGGGAGGGCGGTGAGTGGCTACACCTTC.

This clone has just one count. V is TRBV28 and J is TRBJ1-3; D is unclear. V lost 5 bases, J lost 4 bases, and 12 bases lay in between. Germline V gives CDR1 MDHEN, CDR2 SYDVKM. This CDR3 is built from 14 residues. The CDR3 loop is CASSVYMTGNTIYF. CDR3 nucleotide sequence: TGTGCCAGCAGTGTATATATGACAGGAAACACCATATATTTT.

The rearrangement links TRBV10-1 to TRBJ2-3, with TRBD1 matching over 12 bases. V lost 8 bases and J lost 3; bases outside the gene matches: 3. Germline V gene data show CDR1 as WNHNN and CDR2 as SYGVQD (reference sequence). This CDR3 comprises 14 residues. The CDR3 here is CASGGQGATDTQYF. In DNA, the CDR3 is TGCGCCAGCGGGGGACAGGGGGCAACAGATACGCAGTATTTT.

V and J are TRBV18 and TRBJ2-5, with a tentative D call TRBD1 (6 bases). V lost 5 bases to trimming and J lost 3 bases, with 22 bases between them. CDR3 length: 17 amino acids. Germline assignment: CDR1 KGHSH and CDR2 LQKENI. CDR3 nucleotides: TGTGCCAGCTCATCAGATCGTATAGGGGCAGGGGAAGAGACCCAGTACTTC. As protein: CASSSDRIGAGEETQYF.

The chain couples TRBV6-1 to TRBJ2-5, with no clear D. Trimming pared 7 bases from V and 4 bases from J, leaving 10 bases between. Germline V lookup: CDR1 MNHNS, CDR2 SASEGT. The CDR3 sequence is 12 residues long. In nucleotides, the CDR3 is TGTGCCAGCATGGTAACGGGAGAGACCCAGTACTTC. Its translation is CASMVTGETQYF.

This chain joins TRBV4-1 and TRBJ2-7, with TRBD2 matching over 8 bases. The trim removed 4 bases at V and 7 bases at J, leaving 12 bases unmatched. This CDR3 has 15 amino acids. The germline V gene encodes CDR1 MGHRA and CDR2 YSYEKL. The CDR3 reads CASSRDGGGPGEQYF. CDR3 in DNA: TGCGCCAGCAGCCGAGACGGGGGGGGACCGGGGGAGCAGTACTTC.

V gene TRBV19 combines with J gene TRBJ2-1; 7 positions match TRBD1. Germline CDR1 reads LNHDA; CDR2 reads SQIVND (reference sequence). V shed 1 base and J 4 bases; nucleotides not matched to a gene: 7. The CDR3 covers 16 residues. CDR3 DNA sequence: TGTGCCAGTAGTATAGGGGGTCCCAGGGGGTACAATGAGCAGTTCTTC. It specifies CASSIGGPRGYNEQFF.

The V call is TRBV7-8, the J call TRBJ1-1, with D possibly being TRBD1 (6 bases). The CDR3 has 14 amino acids. Trimming stripped 1 base from V and 5 bases from J, with 11 bases between. Germline lookup yields CDR1 SGHVS and CDR2 FQNEAQ. CDR3 protein: CASSLVAGETEAFF. The CDR3 DNA is TGTGCCAGCAGCTTAGTGGCAGGGGAGACTGAAGCTTTCTTT.

The chain couples TRBV28 to TRBJ2-5; 7 nucleotides align to TRBD2. The CDR3 loop spans 14 amino acids. Germline assignment: CDR1 MDHEN and CDR2 SYDVKM. Unmatched junction bases numbered 7, after V lost 6 bases and J lost 3 bases. The DNA of the CDR3 is TGTGCCAGCAGCCCCCTTGGGGGGGAAGAGACCCAGTACTTC. It yields the protein CASSPLGGEETQYF.

This clone was observed once. CDR3 coding DNA: TGTGCCAGCTTGGGGGTCGGACAGGGGGTGGGAACTGAAGCTTTCTTT. It codes for CASLGVGQGVGTEAFF. The rearrangement uses TRBV28 and TRBJ1-1; 10 nucleotides agree with TRBD1. This CDR3 is 16 amino acids long. Germline V lookup: CDR1 MDHEN, CDR2 SYDVKM. V lost 8 bases, J lost 5 bases, and 14 bases stayed unmatched.

The chain joins TRBV6-5 to TRBJ1-1, with 7 bases matching TRBD1. Germline CDR1 is MNHEY and CDR2 is SVGAGI. The CDR3 spans 14 residues. Trimming cost V 3 bases and J 2 bases; bases outside gene matches: 3. The CDR3 nucleotides are TGTGCCAGCAGTTATACAGGGGTAAACACTGAAGCTTTCTTT. It specifies CASSYTGVNTEAFF.

The chain links TRBV7-9 to TRBJ1-4, with D possibly being TRBD1 (5 bases). V lost 4 bases and J 8 bases, leaving 17 bases between the germline ends. The CDR3 is made up of 15 amino acids. Germline loops: CDR1 SEHNR, CDR2 FQNEAQ (reference sequence). CDR3 in DNA: TGTGCCAGCAGCTCGTACTCCGGGGGACGGGAAAAACTGTTTTTT. Protein: CASSSYSGGREKLFF.

This clone was recorded only once. The chain uses TRBV19 and TRBJ2-7, with TRBD1 identical over 8 bases. CDR3 length: 14 amino acids. From germline, CDR1 is LNHDA and CDR2 SQIVND (reference sequence). J lost 3 bases, V lost 4 bases, and 5 bases had no gene match. The chain's CDR3 is CASSTQGAGYEQYF. DNA of the CDR3: TGTGCCAGTAGTACCCAGGGGGCGGGCTACGAGCAGTACTTC. The full variable domain, in which reference TRBV19 and TRBJ2-7 provide the parts outside the CDR3, is DGGITQSPKYLFRKEGQNVTLSCEQNLNHDAMYWYRQDPGQGLRLIYYSQIVNDFQKGDIAEGYSVSREKKESFPLTVTSAQKNPTAFYLCASSTQGAGYEQYFGPGTRLTVT.

The rearrangement uses TRBV28 and TRBJ2-3, with D perhaps TRBD2 (6 bases). Germline CDR1 MDHEN, CDR2 SYDVKM. Trimming stripped 4 bases from V and 2 bases from J, with 16 bases between. The CDR3 is made up of 16 amino acids. CDR3 DNA sequence: TGTGCCAGCAGTTGGGGGGACCGAATGTACACAGATACGCAGTATTTT. It specifies CASSWGDRMYTDTQYF.